Listed here are 30 T cell receptor beta chains from one sample, sequenced in a study of OX40 agonist ivuxolimab in advanced cancers. This table comes from immunoSEQ multiplex PCR, and its TCRdb copy is limited to in-frame clones, with some not included. Of about 42,000 clones in the sample, around 87% were seen once. The specimen was CD4+ or CD8+ T cells sorted from blood, collected in a trial of the OX40 agonist ivuxolimab. The receptors were gathered from an adult with an advanced solid tumor such as melanoma, head and neck, liver or kidney cancer.

On this clone itself: This specimen includes other DNA sequences encoding the same CDR3. The chain has TRBV6-1 and TRBJ1-2; D may be TRBD1 (6 bases). CDR1 and CDR2 (germline): MNHNS, SASEGT. The CDR3 consists of 14 residues. Trimming took 1 base from V and 3 from J, leaving 9 bases between them. CDR3 nucleotide sequence: TGTGCCAGCAGTGAAGACAGGGAGGACTATGGCTACACCTTC. Its protein product is CASSEDREDYGYTF.

The rearrangement uses TRBV18 and TRBJ2-1, with a weak D call TRBD2 (5 bases). V lost 2 bases and J 7 bases, leaving 9 bases between the germline ends. Germline CDR1 is KGHSH and CDR2 is LQKENI. The CDR3 loop spans 13 amino acids. The CDR3 DNA reads TGTGCCAGCTCACCATTGAGGGATAATGAGCAGTTCTTC. Translation: CASSPLRDNEQFF.

V is TRBV7-2 and J is TRBJ2-7; a weak D match, TRBD1 (5 bases). Germline loops: CDR1 SGHTA, CDR2 FQGNSA. The CDR3 contains 13 residues. V was pared by 1 base and J by 4 bases, with 8 bases between. The CDR3 protein is CASSLEGLYEQYF. DNA of the CDR3: TGTGCCAGCAGCTTAGAGGGGCTGTACGAGCAGTACTTC.

The V gene is TRBV4-3, the J gene TRBJ2-5, with a possible D match to TRBD2 (5 bases). Trimming took 5 bases from V and 3 from J, leaving 13 bases between them. Germline assignment: CDR1 LGHNA and CDR2 YSLEER. This CDR3 has 14 amino acids. CDR3 loop: CASSYRGNEETQYF. For the CDR3, the DNA is TGCGCCAGCAGCTATCGGGGAAATGAAGAGACCCAGTACTTC.

The J gene is TRBJ2-2, the V gene TRBV19, with TRBD1 as a possible D gene (6 bases). The germline CDR1 and CDR2 sequences are LNHDA and SQIVND (reference sequence). V gave up 3 bases and J gave up 6 bases, with 20 bases separating them. The CDR3 runs 17 residues. CDR3 sequence: CASSINKDSRVPGELFF. CDR3 bases: TGTGCCAGTAGTATCAATAAGGACAGTCGAGTGCCCGGGGAGCTGTTTTTT.

This chain connects TRBV7-2 to TRBJ1-2; tentative D call: TRBD1 (6 bases). The CDR3 spans 13 residues. Trimming left V 3 bases short and J 5 bases short, with 10 bases between. Germline CDR1 reads SGHTA; CDR2 reads FQGNSA. CDR3 DNA sequence: TGTGCCAGCAGCTTCAGGGGCGGTTATGGCTACACCTTC. It translates to CASSFRGGYGYTF. The full variable domain, in which reference TRBV7-2 and TRBJ1-2 provide the parts outside the CDR3, is GAGVSQSPSNKVTEKGKDVELRCDPISGHTALYWYRQSLGQGLEFLIYFQGNSAPDKSGLPSDRFSAERTGGSVSTLTIQRTQQEDSAVYLCASSFRGGYGYTFGSGTRLTVV.

The count of this clone is one. Here the CDR3 reads CASSLAGGGNEQFF. The CDR3 DNA follows: TGTGCCAGCAGCTTAGCGGGAGGAGGAAATGAGCAGTTCTTC. The chain joins TRBV7-9 to TRBJ2-1, with a tentative D call TRBD2 (6 bases). Deletions cut 0 bases from V and 7 bases from J, with 10 bases between. Germline V gives CDR1 SEHNR, CDR2 FQNEAQ (reference sequence). This CDR3 is 14 amino acids long.

The CDR3 is CASSESGVGNNEKLFF. As DNA, the CDR3 is TGTGCCAGCAGTGAATCGGGGGTTGGGAATAATGAAAAACTGTTTTTT. The chain is built from TRBV6-1 and TRBJ1-4, with D possibly TRBD1 on 5 matching bases. This CDR3 region has 16 residues. Germline V gives CDR1 MNHNS, CDR2 SASEGT. V was pared by 2 bases and J by 4 bases, with 14 bases between.

The chain uses TRBV27 and TRBJ2-3; 8 nucleotides match TRBD2. The germline gives CDR1 MNHEY, CDR2 SMNVEV (reference sequence). The CDR3 extends over 14 amino acids. The junction had 9 bases not matched to a gene; V was cut back by 8 bases and J by 5 bases. CDR3 protein: CASAIRGGRDTQYF. CDR3 in DNA: TGTGCCAGCGCAATCCGGGGGGGGCGAGATACGCAGTATTTT.

V usage is TRBV7-2 and J usage is TRBJ2-1; D tentatively reads TRBD1 or TRBD2 (7 bases each). V was shortened by 2 bases and J by 6 bases, with 14 bases between the two germline ends. Germline CDR1 SGHTA, CDR2 FQGNSA. CDR3 length: 15 amino acids. The CDR3 protein is CASSLWAGGANEQFF. CDR3 bases: TGTGCCAGCAGCTTATGGGCAGGGGGGGCCAATGAGCAGTTCTTC.

This chain connects TRBV28 to TRBJ2-6; D tentatively reads TRBD1 or TRBD2 (5 bases each). The CDR3 is made up of 15 amino acids. Trimming stripped 7 bases from V and 2 bases from J, with 12 bases between. Germline CDR1 MDHEN, CDR2 SYDVKM. CDR3 bases: TGTGCCAGCAACATCGAGGGGACTGGGGCCAACGTCCTGACTTTC. It yields the protein CASNIEGTGANVLTF.

CDR3 bases: TGTGCCAGCAGCTTGACAGGGCGTCAGCCCCAGCATTTT. Translating gives CASSLTGRQPQHF. The rearrangement uses TRBV6-1 and TRBJ1-5; 7 positions agree with TRBD1. The V gene's germline CDR1 is MNHNS and CDR2 SASEGT. The CDR3 contains 13 residues. The V segment lost 6 bases and the J segment 6 bases; nucleotides outside the gene matches: 5.

DNA for the CDR3: TGTGCCAGCAGTAACTCCGGGACACCCAATGAGCAGTTCTTC. Translation gives CASSNSGTPNEQFF. The chain employs TRBV6-1 and TRBJ2-1; tentative D call: TRBD1 (6 bases). V was clipped by 5 bases and J by 6 bases, with 14 bases between them. CDR3 length: 14 amino acids. CDR1 and CDR2 from the germline V gene are MNHNS and SASEGT.

The chain is built from TRBV30 and TRBJ1-2; D is unresolved. From germline, CDR1 is GTSNPN and CDR2 SVGIG (reference sequence). The CDR3 extends over 14 amino acids. V was cut by 4 bases and J by 6 bases, with 18 bases left in between. The CDR3 here is CAWMVMDGVHGYTF. CDR3 in DNA: TGTGCCTGGATGGTTATGGATGGGGTCCATGGCTACACCTTC.

The genes are TRBV6-5 and TRBJ1-4; 9 bases fit TRBD1. Germline-derived CDR1 and CDR2 are MNHEY and SVGAGI. V was pared by 5 bases and J by 7 bases, with 5 bases of the junction left unmatched. This CDR3 region has 14 residues. CDR3 amino acids: CASSRTGGGEKLFF. The CDR3 DNA follows: TGTGCCAGCAGTCGTACAGGGGGCGGTGAAAAACTGTTTTTT.

This chain links TRBV11-2 with TRBJ2-4; the D gene is possibly TRBD2 (5 bases). CDR3 length equals 16 residues. Germline CDR1 SGHAT, CDR2 FQNNGV. Trimming cost V 0 bases and J 9 bases, with 18 bases left between them. CDR3 amino acids: CASSLDEGKGLVIQYF. The CDR3 nucleotides are TGTGCCAGCAGCTTAGATGAGGGCAAAGGGCTCGTCATTCAGTACTTC.

CDR3 nucleotide sequence: TGCGCCAGCAGCCAGACTAGCGGGAACTACGAGCAGTACTTC. Amino acid sequence: CASSQTSGNYEQYF. The chain combines TRBV5-1 with TRBJ2-7, with TRBD2 identical over 11 bases. Germline V gives CDR1 SGHRS, CDR2 YFSETQ. The CDR3 contains 14 residues. After removal of 4 bases from V and 3 bases from J, the junction contained 3 bases not matched to a gene. Using reference TRBV5-1 and TRBJ2-7 for the parts outside the CDR3, the full variable domain is KAGVTQTPRYLIKTRGQQVTLSCSPISGHRSVSWYQQTPGQGLQFLFEYFSETQRNKGNFPGRFSGRQFSNSRSEMNVSTLELGDSALYLCASSQTSGNYEQYFGPGTRLTVT.

This chain connects TRBV28 to TRBJ1-5; possible D gene TRBD1, 6 bases. Germline CDR1 MDHEN, CDR2 SYDVKM. The CDR3 covers 15 residues. V was pared by 6 bases and J by 5 bases, with 17 bases between. The CDR3 loop reads CASRRQELPYQPQHF. The CDR3 region has the DNA TGTGCCAGCAGACGACAGGAGCTACCCTATCAGCCCCAGCATTTT.

The chain carries TRBV7-2 and TRBJ2-5, with 7 bases identical to TRBD2. Germline values: CDR1 SGHTA, CDR2 FQGNSA. The CDR3 extends over 14 amino acids. Germline trimming cut 5 bases from V and 3 bases from J; bases unmatched to any gene: 6. The CDR3 DNA is TGTGCCAGCAGCGTAAGAAGCGGGGAAGAGACCCAGTACTTC. Protein: CASSVRSGEETQYF.

The V call is TRBV9, the J call TRBJ1-1; no firm D call. CDR1 is SGDLS, CDR2 YYNGEE, per germline. Trimming pared 0 bases from V and 1 base from J, leaving 16 bases between. CDR3 length: 17 residues. The CDR3 protein is CASSVGLGEGSNTEAFF. CDR3 nucleotide sequence: TGTGCCAGCAGCGTAGGCCTCGGGGAGGGATCGAACACTGAAGCTTTCTTT.

CDR3 region: CASSEGHSYNSPLHF. In DNA, the CDR3 is TGTGCCAGCAGTGAAGGACACTCCTATAATTCACCCCTCCACTTT. The chain has TRBV2 and TRBJ1-6, with D unresolved. The CDR3 has 15 residues. V was cut by 1 base and J by 0 bases, with 4 bases left in between. Germline V gives CDR1 SNHLY, CDR2 FYNNEI.

The V and J genes are TRBV2 and TRBJ1-2; D possibly corresponds to TRBD1 (6 bases). The CDR3 runs to 14 residues. The germline CDR1 and CDR2 sequences are SNHLY and FYNNEI. With 4 bases removed from V and 2 bases from J, the gap between germline ends came to 11 bases. This chain's CDR3 is CASSATGLNYGYTF. DNA for the CDR3: TGTGCCAGCAGTGCGACAGGTTTGAACTATGGCTACACCTTC. Drawing the rest from reference TRBV2 and TRBJ1-2, the complete variable domain is EPEVTQTPSHQVTQMGQEVILRCVPISNHLYFYWYRQILGQKVEFLVSFYNNEISEKSEIFDDQFSVERPDGSNFTLKIRSTKLEDSAMYFCASSATGLNYGYTFGSGTRLTVV.

This chain links TRBV2 with TRBJ2-3, with a weak D call TRBD2 (6 bases). This CDR3 spans 14 amino acids. The germline V and J ends were trimmed by 8 bases and 1 base, with 13 bases remaining between them. Germline V gene lookup returns CDR1 SNHLY and CDR2 FYNNEI. The CDR3 nucleotides read TGTGCCAGCCGGACCGGGAGTGGCACAGATACGCAGTATTTT. It specifies CASRTGSGTDTQYF.

V gene TRBV7-9 combines with J gene TRBJ2-2, with D uncertain. Trimming pared 5 bases from V and 6 bases from J, leaving 1 base between. CDR1 is SEHNR and CDR2 is FQNEAQ in the germline V gene (reference sequence). The CDR3 extends over 10 amino acids. The CDR3 here is CASSPGELFF. The CDR3 DNA is TGTGCCAGCAGCCCCGGGGAGCTGTTTTTT.

J is TRBJ2-1 and V is TRBV28; perhaps TRBD1 as D (6 bases). CDR3 length equals 23 residues. V lost 5 bases and J 3 bases, leaving 38 bases between the germline ends. Germline V gene data show CDR1 as MDHEN and CDR2 as SYDVKM. This CDR3 is CASSLSNGQFGGQVAIIYNEQFF. CDR3 DNA: TGTGCCAGCAGTCTTTCAAATGGACAGTTCGGCGGCCAGGTCGCAATCATCTACAATGAGCAGTTCTTC.

The chain couples TRBV4-1 to TRBJ2-5, with 8 bases matching TRBD2. The junction had 5 bases not matched to a gene; V was cut back by 1 base and J by 4 bases. The CDR3 sequence is 15 residues long. Germline loops: CDR1 MGHRA, CDR2 YSYEKL. The CDR3: CASSQATGGRETQYF. In DNA, the CDR3 is TGCGCCAGCAGCCAAGCAACGGGGGGGCGAGAGACCCAGTACTTC.

V usage is TRBV10-3 and J usage is TRBJ2-1; TRBD2 matches 12 bases. CDR1 is ENHRY, CDR2 SYGVKD, per germline. The trim removed 3 bases at V and 5 bases at J, leaving 5 bases unmatched. CDR3 length: 16 amino acids. CDR3 residues: CAISDPRTSGNNEQFF. The CDR3 DNA reads TGTGCCATCAGTGACCCCCGGACTAGCGGGAACAATGAGCAGTTCTTC.

V and J are TRBV6-1 and TRBJ1-1; TRBD1 matches 7 bases. This CDR3 is built from 15 residues. Germline V CDR1 and CDR2: MNHNS, SASEGT. The junction had 10 bases not matched to a gene; V was cut back by 5 bases and J by 4 bases. The CDR3 DNA is TGTGCCAGCAGTACTTTGACAGGGACTGGCACTGAAGCTTTCTTT. Protein sequence: CASSTLTGTGTEAFF.

This clone was counted only a few times. The chain combines TRBV19 with TRBJ2-7; D is unclear. V lost 5 bases and J lost 0, with 11 bases in between. CDR3 length equals 14 residues. From germline, CDR1 is LNHDA and CDR2 SQIVND (reference sequence). The CDR3: CASSPRGDSYEQYF. The CDR3 DNA reads TGTGCCAGTAGTCCCCGTGGGGACTCCTACGAGCAGTACTTC.

The genes are TRBV10-1 and TRBJ1-2; weak D call: TRBD1 (5 bases). Germline V gene lookup returns CDR1 WNHNN and CDR2 SYGVQD (reference sequence). This CDR3 comprises 15 residues. V was shortened by 9 bases and J by 3 bases, with 20 bases between the two germline ends. CDR3 residues: CARGGRDFFDYGYTF. CDR3 in DNA: TGCGCCAGGGGCGGGCGGGACTTTTTTGACTATGGCTACACCTTC.